The clone carrying this T cell receptor beta chain was seen more than once but under ten times. These data originate in a study of identical twins. V shed 10 bases and J shed 8 bases, with 14 bases lying between them. The germline gives CDR1 ENHRY, CDR2 SYGVKD. The CDR3 runs to 11 residues. TCRdb reanalysed the 5' RACE reads using MiXCR and keeps one entry per CDR3 protein. Of 200,000 to 250,000 distinct CDR3 sequences listed, around 6.5% are singletons. These data were also filed under a second study, of T cells expressing NK-cell markers. That paper adds: In sorted CD3+CD56+NKG2C+, CD3+CD56+NKG2C- and CD3+CD56-NKG2C+ T cells, TCR beta repertoires were obtained. Eight donors were sequenced, of whom seven were HCMV-seropositive, while the remaining one was HCMV-seronegative. The use of an anti-gamma-delta TCR antibody, which was added in several experiments, restricted sorting to T cells expressing alpha-beta TCR. Of CD8+ T cells, roughly 1.0-7.0% belonged to dominant NKG2C+ clonotypes in several donors.

Sequenced input: CD8+ T cells sorted from blood. The gene calls are TRBV10-3 and TRBJ1-2, with D uncertain. The receptor was isolated from a young woman in good health. CDR3 loop: CATGSQRGYTF. As DNA, the CDR3 is TGTGCCACCGGGTCTCAGAGAGGCTACACCTTC.